The text below deals with one T cell receptor beta chain. The data originate from a study of blood T cell repertoires in COVID-19. Study summary: The United States, Italy and Spain supplied acute and convalescent COVID-19 samples.

Profiled with immunoSEQ multiplex PCR; TCRdb holds only in-frame clones, not every one. The table lists tens of thousands of clones, nearly 85% of them singletons. Germline lookup yields CDR1 LNHDA and CDR2 SQIVND (reference sequence). CDR3 size: 15 residues. The ends lost 8 bases at V and 6 bases at J; junction bases unmatched: 12. The sequence came from a woman aged 80 or over with acute or convalescent COVID-19. The chain joins TRBV19 to TRBJ2-2; 7 bases are shared with TRBD2. The sequencing input was peripheral blood. This CDR3 reads CASRASGLPPGELFF. Written as DNA, the CDR3 is TGTGCCAGTCGCGCCTCGGGACTACCTCCCGGGGAGCTGTTTTTT.